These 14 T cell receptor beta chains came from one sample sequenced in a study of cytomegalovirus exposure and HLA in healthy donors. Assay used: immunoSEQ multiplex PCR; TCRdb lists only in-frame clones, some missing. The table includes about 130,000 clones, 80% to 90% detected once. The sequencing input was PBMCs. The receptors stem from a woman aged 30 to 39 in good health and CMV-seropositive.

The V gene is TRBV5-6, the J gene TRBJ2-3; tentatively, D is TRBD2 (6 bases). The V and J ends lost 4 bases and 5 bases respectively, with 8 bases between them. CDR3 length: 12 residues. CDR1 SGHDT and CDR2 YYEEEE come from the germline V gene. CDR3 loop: CASSRRVDTQYF. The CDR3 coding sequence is TGTGCCAGCAGCCGGAGGGTAGATACGCAGTATTTT.

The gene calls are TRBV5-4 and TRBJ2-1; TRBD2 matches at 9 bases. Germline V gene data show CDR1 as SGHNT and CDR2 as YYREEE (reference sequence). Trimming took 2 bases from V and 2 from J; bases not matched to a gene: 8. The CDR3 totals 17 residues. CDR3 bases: TGTGCCAGCAGCTTTAAATTAGCGGGGGTAGCCTACAATGAGCAGTTCTTC. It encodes CASSFKLAGVAYNEQFF.

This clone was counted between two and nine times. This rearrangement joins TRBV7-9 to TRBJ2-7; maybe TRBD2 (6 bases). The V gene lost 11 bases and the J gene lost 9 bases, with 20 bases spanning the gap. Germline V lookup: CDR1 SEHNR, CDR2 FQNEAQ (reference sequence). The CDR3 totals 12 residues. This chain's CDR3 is CAVPTTGVGQYF. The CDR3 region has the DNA TGTGCCGTCCCCACGACGGGGGTTGGGCAGTACTTC.

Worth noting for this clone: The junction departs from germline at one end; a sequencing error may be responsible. In DNA, the CDR3 is TGCAGTGCTTCCGGGACATATGGGGACTTC. Its protein product is CSASGTYGDF. V is TRBV20-1 and J is TRBJ2-7; a possible D gene is TRBD1 (6 bases). Germline CDR1 reads DFQATT; CDR2 reads SNEGSKA (reference sequence). The CDR3 has 10 residues.

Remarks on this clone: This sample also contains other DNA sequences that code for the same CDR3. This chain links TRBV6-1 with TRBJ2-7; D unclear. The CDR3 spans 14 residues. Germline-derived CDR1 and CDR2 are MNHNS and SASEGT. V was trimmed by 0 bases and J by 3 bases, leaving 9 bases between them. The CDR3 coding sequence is TGTGCCAGCAGTGAAGCGGGCCGATACTACGAGCAGTACTTC. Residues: CASSEAGRYYEQYF.

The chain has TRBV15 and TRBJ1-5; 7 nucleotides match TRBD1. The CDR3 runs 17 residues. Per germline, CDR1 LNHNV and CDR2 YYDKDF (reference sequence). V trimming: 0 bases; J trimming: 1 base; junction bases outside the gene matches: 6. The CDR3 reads CATSRDQPGQSNQPQHF. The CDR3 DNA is TGTGCCACCAGCAGAGATCAGCCGGGACAGAGCAATCAGCCCCAGCATTTT.

The CDR3 DNA sequence: TGTGCCACCCAGGGGCGGGGGGCCCTCACAGATACGCAGTATTTT. It is translated as CATQGRGALTDTQYF. This chain uses TRBV10-3 with TRBJ2-3; 8 bases line up with TRBD2. Germline loops: CDR1 ENHRY, CDR2 SYGVKD. V lost 10 bases to trimming and J lost 2 bases; unmatched junction nucleotides: 11. The CDR3 consists of 15 residues.

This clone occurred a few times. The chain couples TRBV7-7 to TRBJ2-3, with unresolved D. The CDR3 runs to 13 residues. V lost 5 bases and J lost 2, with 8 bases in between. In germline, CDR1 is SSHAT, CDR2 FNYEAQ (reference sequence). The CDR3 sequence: CASSDLYTDTQYF. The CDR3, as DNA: TGTGCCAGCAGCGACTTATACACAGATACGCAGTATTTT.

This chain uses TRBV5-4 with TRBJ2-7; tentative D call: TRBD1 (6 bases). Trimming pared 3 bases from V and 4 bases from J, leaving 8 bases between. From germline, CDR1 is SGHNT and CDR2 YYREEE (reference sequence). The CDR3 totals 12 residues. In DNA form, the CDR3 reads TGTGCCAGCAGCTCCGGGACATACGAGCAGTACTTC. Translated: CASSSGTYEQYF.

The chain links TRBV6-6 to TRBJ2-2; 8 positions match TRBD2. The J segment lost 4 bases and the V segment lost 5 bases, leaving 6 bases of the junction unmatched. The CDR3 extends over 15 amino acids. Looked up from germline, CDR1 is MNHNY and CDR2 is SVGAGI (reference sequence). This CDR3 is CASSLRTSRTGELFF. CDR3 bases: TGTGCCAGCAGTCTCAGGACTAGCCGCACCGGGGAGCTGTTTTTT.

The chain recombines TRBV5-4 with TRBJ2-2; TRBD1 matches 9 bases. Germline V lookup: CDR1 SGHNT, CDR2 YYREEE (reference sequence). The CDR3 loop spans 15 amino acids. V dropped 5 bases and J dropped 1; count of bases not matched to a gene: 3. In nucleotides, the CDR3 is TGTGCCAGCAGTCGGACAGGGGTGAACACCGGGGAGCTGTTTTTT. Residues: CASSRTGVNTGELFF.

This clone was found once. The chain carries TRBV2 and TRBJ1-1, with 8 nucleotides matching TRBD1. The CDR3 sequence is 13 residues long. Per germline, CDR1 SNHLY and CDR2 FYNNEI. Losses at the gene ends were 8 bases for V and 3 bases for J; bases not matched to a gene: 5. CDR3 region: CASQGAPDTEAFF. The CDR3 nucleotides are TGTGCCAGCCAGGGGGCGCCTGACACTGAAGCTTTCTTT.

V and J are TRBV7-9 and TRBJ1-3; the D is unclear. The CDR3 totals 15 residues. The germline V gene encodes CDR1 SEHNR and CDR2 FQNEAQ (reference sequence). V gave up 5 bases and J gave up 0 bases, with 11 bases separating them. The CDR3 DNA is TGTGCCAGCAGCCCACCGTCGGTCTCTGGAAACACCATATATTTT. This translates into CASSPPSVSGNTIYF.

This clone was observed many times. The chain's CDR3 is CASSGGQDREGFF. The CDR3 DNA is TGTGCCAGCAGTGGGGGCCAAGACAGGGAAGGGTTTTTT. The chain carries TRBV2 and TRBJ1-4, with TRBD1 identical over 7 bases. Germline CDR1 is SNHLY and CDR2 is FYNNEI. This CDR3 has 13 residues. V dropped 4 bases and J dropped 16; count of bases not matched to a gene: 12.